The next 8 T cell receptor beta chains were all read from a single sample in a study of a mutant IDH1 vaccine in newly diagnosed glioma. Generated by immunoSEQ multiplex PCR, the TCRdb table keeps only in-frame clones and is missing some. The top ten clones hold approximately 5.8% of a sample with tens of thousands of clones, around 76% of them seen once. Time point: week 23, last vaccination. Every single dose of the vaccine, 300 ug of mutant IDH1 20-mer peptide, came with topical imiquimod. Antigen specificity for these receptors is unknown. Source: PBMCs, taken from a glioma patient whose treatment included an IDH1 peptide vaccine. These receptor sequences come from a man in his forties or fifties with glioma.

V and J are TRBV19 and TRBJ1-2; unclear D gene. Germline assignment: CDR1 LNHDA and CDR2 SQIVND (reference sequence). CDR3 size: 12 residues. The ends were cut back, 7 bases at V and 4 bases at J, with 10 bases in the middle. In DNA form, the CDR3 reads TGTGCCAGTAACCTCGACGGCTATGGCTACACCTTC. Amino acids: CASNLDGYGYTF.

This chain uses TRBV5-6 with TRBJ1-2; D may be TRBD1 (5 bases). This CDR3 spans 13 amino acids. V shed 4 bases and J shed 6 bases, with 13 bases lying between them. The germline gives CDR1 SGHDT, CDR2 YYEEEE. CDR3 sequence: CASSPGVDNGYTF. The CDR3 DNA follows: TGTGCCAGCAGCCCCGGGGTGGACAATGGCTACACCTTC.

The CDR3 sequence: CASSLGQGRANEKLFF. DNA for the CDR3: TGTGCCAGCAGCTTAGGACAGGGGCGGGCTAATGAAAAACTGTTTTTT. The chain carries TRBV7-9 and TRBJ1-4, with TRBD1 identical over 8 bases. Germline V lookup: CDR1 SEHNR, CDR2 FQNEAQ (reference sequence). The CDR3 sequence is 16 residues long. V was pared by 1 base and J by 3 bases, with 4 bases of the junction left unmatched.

The V gene is TRBV5-8, the J gene TRBJ2-5; tentative D call: TRBD1 (6 bases). CDR1 is SGHTS, CDR2 YDEGEE, per germline. Trimming left V 4 bases short and J 5 bases short, with 18 bases between. The CDR3 length is 15 residues. CDR3 DNA sequence: TGTGCCAGCAGCCGAGAGGGGGTAAACAGGGAGACCCAGTACTTC. Translation gives CASSREGVNRETQYF.

By share, this clone ranks as medium-sized. This rearrangement joins TRBV5-1 to TRBJ2-7, with 8 nucleotides matching TRBD1. With 4 bases clipped from V and 2 bases from J, the junction kept 5 bases outside the gene matches. In germline, CDR1 is SGHRS, CDR2 YFSETQ. The CDR3 spans 14 residues. The CDR3 is CASSPTGATYEQYF. In DNA form, the CDR3 reads TGCGCCAGCAGCCCGACAGGGGCGACCTACGAGCAGTACTTC. Combining the CDR3 with reference TRBV5-1 and TRBJ2-7 gives the whole variable domain KAGVTQTPRYLIKTRGQQVTLSCSPISGHRSVSWYQQTPGQGLQFLFEYFSETQRNKGNFPGRFSGRQFSNSRSEMNVSTLELGDSALYLCASSPTGATYEQYFGPGTRLTVT.

The genes are TRBV29-1 and TRBJ2-5; D tentatively reads TRBD1 or TRBD2 (7 bases each). Trimming stripped 3 bases from V and 1 base from J, with 15 bases between. The CDR3 covers 15 residues. The germline V gene encodes CDR1 SQVTM and CDR2 ANQGSEA. The chain's CDR3 is CSVERPGGVQETQYF. The DNA of the CDR3 is TGCAGCGTTGAGAGGCCAGGGGGGGTCCAAGAGACCCAGTACTTC.

The CDR3 coding sequence is TGCGCCAGCAGCCAAGATGTTAGGGAAGAGACCCAGTACTTC. Protein product: CASSQDVREETQYF. The V call is TRBV4-1, the J call TRBJ2-5; no reliable D call. Trimming took 0 bases from V and 3 from J, leaving 8 bases between them. Per the germline V gene, CDR1 is MGHRA and CDR2 is YSYEKL. The CDR3 consists of 14 residues.

The V and J genes are TRBV4-3 and TRBJ2-1; TRBD1 matches 12 bases. After removal of 4 bases from V and 5 bases from J, the junction contained 6 bases not matched to a gene. The CDR3 totals 16 residues. Germline-derived CDR1 and CDR2 are LGHNA and YSLEER. CDR3 sequence (DNA): TGCGCCAGCAGCCTCCCGGGGACAGGGGGCAACAATGAGCAGTTCTTC. As protein: CASSLPGTGGNNEQFF.